This T cell receptor (beta chain) is drawn from a study of OX40 agonist ivuxolimab in advanced cancers. Background on the study: One hepatocellular carcinoma and a couple of cutaneous melanoma patients partially responded.

J lost 3 bases, V lost 2 bases, and 6 bases had no gene match. The CDR3 has 15 amino acids. Germline CDR1 and CDR2: LGHNA and YNFKEQ. Profiled with immunoSEQ multiplex PCR; TCRdb holds only in-frame clones, not every one. The sample carries under 90,000 clones, around 87% recorded once. The rearrangement uses TRBV4-2 and TRBJ2-5, with 7 positions matching TRBD2. The receptor was derived from an adult with an advanced solid tumor such as melanoma, head and neck, liver or kidney cancer. The material was CD4+ or CD8+ T cells sorted from blood, obtained in a trial of the OX40 agonist ivuxolimab. The CDR3 DNA sequence: TGTGCCAGCAGCCAAACTAGCGATTTCAAAGAGACCCAGTACTTC. Its translation: CASSQTSDFKETQYF.